This T cell receptor (beta chain) stems from a study of T cell clonality in common variable immunodeficiency. Study-level findings and limits: Links between repertoire features and CVID complications were heterogeneity-limited. CVID subjects showed higher TCRbeta clonality than healthy controls.

This clone came up many times. Its antigen is still unknown. With the read ending 3 residues before the CDR3 end, the germline J gene is used to fill in that end. TCRdb keeps only in-frame clones here, not all; method: immunoSEQ multiplex PCR. This sample has 35,000 to 50,000 clones, each found more than once. This CDR3 comprises 15 residues. J lost 5 bases, V lost 3 bases, and 7 bases had no gene match. Germline assignment: CDR1 LGHDT and CDR2 YNNKEL (reference sequence). Blood samples were heparinized, about 4.5 to 9 ml per donor. The V and J genes are TRBV3-1 (or the pseudogene TRBV3-2) and TRBJ2-5, with 9 positions matching TRBD2. The clonotype was recovered from a person aged 18 to 75 in good health. The sequenced sample consisted of peripheral blood mononuclear cells. The CDR3 bases that were read are TGTGCCAGCAGCCATCCCACGGCGGGGGGGGAGACC. This encodes CASSHPTAGGET. The full CDR3 protein reads CASSHPTAGGETQYF.